Listed below are T cell receptor beta chains from one sample, sequenced in a study of technical replicates of blood from several donors. Produced via immunoSEQ multiplex PCR; TCRdb's table is partial and in-frame only. The sample contains around 72,000 clones, roughly 90% of which appear only once. The material sequenced was PBMCs. Every receptor here comes from a human donor in good health. Some clones in this sample may be carry-over from other donors' samples. CDR3s include the opening cysteine and the closing phenylalanine or tryptophan. The D gene is left open where the match is weak. A row's size may be missing; if present it is once, few, many or a size class.

D gene: TRBD2
V gene: TRBV19
J gene: TRBJ2-7
clone size: .
CDR3 protein: CASSPSGGYPYEQYF
CDR3 DNA: TGTGCCAGTAGTCCCTCGGGGGGTTACCCCTACGAGCAGTACTTC

D gene: .
V gene: TRBV7-3
J gene: TRBJ2-2
clone size: .
CDR3 protein: CASSLSTAGELFF
CDR3 DNA: TGTGCCAGCAGCTTATCTACTGCCGGGGAGCTGTTTTTT

D gene: TRBD2
V gene: TRBV4-3
J gene: TRBJ2-2
clone size: .
CDR3 protein: CASSQEGAGGVYTGELFF
CDR3 DNA: TGCGCCAGCAGCCAAGAGGGAGCGGGAGGGGTTTACACCGGGGAGCTGTTTTTT

D gene: .
V gene: TRBV10-3
J gene: TRBJ1-5
clone size: .
CDR3 protein: CAISEPGGFSQPQHF
CDR3 DNA: TGTGCCATCAGTGAGCCGGGGGGGTTCAGTCAGCCCCAGCATTTT

D gene: .
V gene: TRBV19
J gene: TRBJ1-1
clone size: few
CDR3 protein: CASARLNTEAFF
CDR3 DNA: TGTGCCAGCGCTAGACTGAACACTGAAGCTTTCTTT

D gene: TRBD2
V gene: TRBV5-4
J gene: TRBJ2-7
clone size: .
CDR3 protein: CASSWGGGLAGVINEQYF
CDR3 DNA: TGTGCCAGCAGCTGGGGCGGGGGCCTAGCGGGAGTTATCAACGAGCAGTACTTC

D gene: .
V gene: TRBV5-4
J gene: TRBJ1-5
clone size: .
CDR3 protein: CASSLPSREQPQHF
CDR3 DNA: TGTGCCAGCAGCCTACCCTCCCGCGAACAGCCCCAGCATTTT

D gene: .
V gene: TRBV7-2
J gene: TRBJ2-5
clone size: .
CDR3 protein: CASSLAGGGQGKETQYF
CDR3 DNA: TGTGCCAGCAGCTTAGCCGGGGGGGGACAGGGAAAAGAGACCCAGTACTTC

D gene: .
V gene: TRBV14
J gene: TRBJ2-5
clone size: once
CDR3 protein: CASSPNIVKETQYF
CDR3 DNA: TGTGCCAGCAGCCCCAACATCGTAAAAGAGACCCAGTACTTC

D gene: TRBD1
V gene: TRBV2
J gene: TRBJ1-4
clone size: .
CDR3 protein: CASRWTGSEKLFF
CDR3 DNA: TGTGCCAGCCGCTGGACAGGGAGTGAAAAACTGTTTTTT

D gene: .
V gene: TRBV7-2
J gene: TRBJ2-7
clone size: .
CDR3 protein: CASSETSYEQYF
CDR3 DNA: TGTGCCAGCAGCGAGACTAGCTACGAGCAGTACTTC

D gene: TRBD1
V gene: TRBV7-2
J gene: TRBJ2-3
clone size: .
CDR3 protein: CASSRQGQGTGDTQYF
CDR3 DNA: TGTGCCAGCAGCCGACAGGGACAGGGGACTGGGGATACGCAGTATTTT

D gene: .
V gene: TRBV6-5
J gene: TRBJ1-2
clone size: .
CDR3 protein: CASSYSSDNYGYTF
CDR3 DNA: TGTGCCAGCAGTTATTCTAGCGATAACTATGGCTACACCTTC

D gene: .
V gene: TRBV18
J gene: TRBJ2-1
clone size: .
CDR3 protein: CASSPPGRPTHNEQFF
CDR3 DNA: TGTGCCAGCTCACCACCAGGGAGACCAACCCACAATGAGCAGTTCTTC

D gene: TRBD1
V gene: TRBV5-3
J gene: TRBJ1-1
clone size: once
CDR3 protein: CARSSRGRMNTEAFF
CDR3 DNA: TGTGCCAGAAGCTCCAGGGGGAGAATGAACACTGAAGCTTTCTTT

D gene: TRBD2
V gene: TRBV10-3
J gene: TRBJ2-7
clone size: .
CDR3 protein: CAISEGKTSGAYEQYF
CDR3 DNA: TGTGCCATCAGTGAGGGAAAGACTAGCGGGGCCTACGAGCAGTACTTC

D gene: TRBD2
V gene: TRBV6-4
J gene: TRBJ2-7
clone size: many
CDR3 protein: CASSRTSGGAGDEQYF
CDR3 DNA: TGTGCCAGCAGTAGGACTAGCGGGGGGGCTGGAGACGAGCAGTACTTC

D gene: TRBD1
V gene: TRBV19
J gene: TRBJ1-1
clone size: .
CDR3 protein: CASSLLTGLKTEAFF
CDR3 DNA: TGTGCCAGTAGTCTCCTGACAGGGCTGAAAACTGAAGCTTTCTTT

D gene: TRBD1
V gene: TRBV5-1
J gene: TRBJ2-7
clone size: .
CDR3 protein: CASNLGTGKGAYEQYF
CDR3 DNA: TGCGCCAGCAACCTCGGGACAGGGAAAGGGGCCTACGAGCAGTACTTC

D gene: TRBD1
V gene: TRBV10-3
J gene: TRBJ1-2
clone size: .
CDR3 protein: CAISDQDRGGYGYTF
CDR3 DNA: TGTGCCATCAGTGACCAGGACAGGGGGGGCTATGGCTACACCTTC

D gene: TRBD1
V gene: TRBV19
J gene: TRBJ1-2
clone size: .
CDR3 protein: CASSNRGLDYYGYTF
CDR3 DNA: TGTGCCAGTAGTAACAGGGGGCTTGACTACTATGGCTACACCTTC

D gene: TRBD2
V gene: TRBV4-3
J gene: TRBJ2-7
clone size: .
CDR3 protein: CASSQDTGGYYEQYF
CDR3 DNA: TGCGCCAGCAGCCAAGATACGGGGGGGTACTACGAGCAGTACTTC